A selection of T cell receptor beta chains follows, all from one sample in a study of pediatric ulcerative colitis. Sequencing was performed with immunoSEQ multiplex PCR; in TCRdb, only in-frame clones are kept and a portion is missing. There are around 61,000 clones in the sample; less than 90% occur only once, and about 3% lies in the top ten. The specimen was blood. Receptors originate from a boy younger than 18 with severe ulcerative colitis. The CDR3 runs from the conserved cysteine through the conserved F or W. A D gene is named only where the DNA matches it firmly. Clone size is not always given. Where it is, it says once, few, many or a class for expanded clones.

V gene: TRBV11-3
clone size: NA
J gene: TRBJ2-1
D gene: NA
CDR3 DNA: TGTGCCAGCAGCGGGGTGTGGGATGGATTGAATGAGCAGTTCTTC
CDR3 protein: CASSGVWDGLNEQFF

V gene: TRBV15
clone size: NA
J gene: TRBJ2-7
D gene: TRBD2
CDR3 DNA: TGTGCCACCAGCAGAGATCCCGGGACTAGCGGGCGCCTCTACGAGCAGTACTTC
CDR3 protein: CATSRDPGTSGRLYEQYF

V gene: TRBV7-7
clone size: NA
J gene: TRBJ2-1
D gene: NA
CDR3 DNA: TGTGCTAGCAGCTTTGGGCCCCAGAGCTACAATGAGCAGTTCTTC
CDR3 protein: CASSFGPQSYNEQFF

V gene: TRBV6-5
clone size: NA
J gene: TRBJ2-7
D gene: NA
CDR3 DNA: TGTGCCAGCAGTCCCCCCCCACCTTCCTACGAGCAGTACTTC
CDR3 protein: CASSPPPPSYEQYF

V gene: TRBV29-1
clone size: NA
J gene: TRBJ2-7
D gene: NA
CDR3 DNA: TGCAGCGTTGTGTCGGACGAGCAGTACTTC
CDR3 protein: CSVVSDEQYF

V gene: TRBV19
clone size: NA
J gene: TRBJ1-1
D gene: TRBD1
CDR3 DNA: TGTGCCAGTAGCATAGGGGGCTGGGGCACTGAAGCTTTCTTT
CDR3 protein: CASSIGGWGTEAFF

V gene: TRBV18
clone size: NA
J gene: TRBJ1-1
D gene: NA
CDR3 DNA: TGTGCCAGCTCACCCAACACTGAAGCTTTCTTT
CDR3 protein: CASSPNTEAFF

V gene: TRBV19
clone size: NA
J gene: TRBJ1-1
D gene: NA
CDR3 DNA: TGTGCCAGTAGCCTTGAGGGGCGGGCCACTGAAGCTTTCTTT
CDR3 protein: CASSLEGRATEAFF

V gene: TRBV27
clone size: NA
J gene: TRBJ2-1
D gene: TRBD2
CDR3 DNA: TGTGCCAGCCAGAACCTAGCGGGAGTTGGCGAGCAGTTCTTC
CDR3 protein: CASQNLAGVGEQFF

V gene: TRBV6-5
clone size: few
J gene: TRBJ1-5
D gene: NA
CDR3 DNA: TGTGCCAGCAGGCACGACGATAGCAATCAGCCCCAGCATTTT
CDR3 protein: CASRHDDSNQPQHF

V gene: TRBV7-9
clone size: once
J gene: TRBJ2-5
D gene: NA
CDR3 DNA: TGTGCCAGCAGCTTCCCATATGGCCACGGGAGATCCCAAGAGACCCAGTACTTC
CDR3 protein: CASSFPYGHGRSQETQYF

V gene: TRBV27
clone size: NA
J gene: TRBJ2-3
D gene: NA
CDR3 DNA: TGTGCCAGCAGTTTACGGTCCCCCGGTAATACGCAGTATTTT
CDR3 protein: CASSLRSPGNTQYF

V gene: TRBV27
clone size: NA
J gene: TRBJ2-3
D gene: TRBD2
CDR3 DNA: TGTGCCGTAGCAGGACTAGCGGGAGACACAGATACGCAGTATTTT
CDR3 protein: CAVAGLAGDTDTQYF

V gene: TRBV7-9
clone size: once
J gene: TRBJ1-3
D gene: NA
CDR3 DNA: TGTGCCAGCCAACGCTCTGGAAACACCATATATTTT
CDR3 protein: CASQRSGNTIYF

V gene: TRBV5-4
clone size: NA
J gene: TRBJ2-3
D gene: TRBD2
CDR3 DNA: TGTGCCAGCAGCTTGGACCCGACTAGCGGGAGCACAGATACGCAGTATTTT
CDR3 protein: CASSLDPTSGSTDTQYF

V gene: TRBV15
clone size: NA
J gene: TRBJ1-5
D gene: TRBD1
CDR3 DNA: TGTGCCACCAGCAGGGACACAGGGGCCAATCAGCCCCAGCATTTT
CDR3 protein: CATSRDTGANQPQHF

V gene: TRBV7-9
clone size: NA
J gene: TRBJ2-1
D gene: NA
CDR3 DNA: TGTGCCAGCAGCGCGGGGGACACCTACAATGAGCAGTTCTTC
CDR3 protein: CASSAGDTYNEQFF

V gene: TRBV6-1
clone size: NA
J gene: TRBJ1-2
D gene: TRBD1
CDR3 DNA: TGTGCCAGCAGTAACAGGGGAGCAAATGGCTACACCTTC
CDR3 protein: CASSNRGANGYTF

V gene: TRBV10-3
clone size: NA
J gene: TRBJ1-2
D gene: TRBD1
CDR3 DNA: TGTGCCATCAGTACCGGGACAGGGCGTTATGGCTACACCTTC
CDR3 protein: CAISTGTGRYGYTF

V gene: TRBV10-3
clone size: once
J gene: TRBJ2-5
D gene: NA
CDR3 DNA: TGTGCCATCAGTGATAGCCTCCTCCCAAGCGGCCCCCAGACCCAGTACTTC
CDR3 protein: CAISDSLLPSGPQTQYF

V gene: TRBV7-9
clone size: once
J gene: TRBJ2-5
D gene: TRBD2
CDR3 DNA: TGTGCCAGCAGTACGACGGGGGGACTTTCTAAAGAGACCCAGTACTTC
CDR3 protein: CASSTTGGLSKETQYF

V gene: TRBV19
clone size: NA
J gene: TRBJ1-1
D gene: NA
CDR3 DNA: TGTGCCAGTAGTATCGGCGGGATAGAGGCTGAAGCTTTCTTT
CDR3 protein: CASSIGGIEAEAFF

V gene: TRBV4-2
clone size: NA
J gene: TRBJ2-1
D gene: NA
CDR3 DNA: TGTGCCAGCAGCCAAGGACGAGGGGATGAGCAGTTCTTC
CDR3 protein: CASSQGRGDEQFF

V gene: TRBV5-4
clone size: NA
J gene: TRBJ1-1
D gene: TRBD1
CDR3 DNA: TGTGCCAGCAGCCTAGACAGGGGAGGGAACACTGAAGCTTTCTTT
CDR3 protein: CASSLDRGGNTEAFF

V gene: TRBV7-9
clone size: NA
J gene: TRBJ2-7
D gene: TRBD1
CDR3 DNA: TGTGCCAGCAGCTGGACAGGGGATGACCTTCACGAGCAGTACTTC
CDR3 protein: CASSWTGDDLHEQYF

V gene: TRBV4-3
clone size: NA
J gene: TRBJ1-5
D gene: NA
CDR3 DNA: TGCGCCAGCAGCCAAGAGACGGGGAACCAGCCCCAGCATTTT
CDR3 protein: CASSQETGNQPQHF

V gene: TRBV6-5
clone size: NA
J gene: TRBJ2-7
D gene: NA
CDR3 DNA: TGTGCCAGCGGTGTGGGGGGCCCCTACGAGCAGTACTTC
CDR3 protein: CASGVGGPYEQYF

V gene: TRBV29-1
clone size: once
J gene: TRBJ2-3
D gene: TRBD1
CDR3 DNA: TGCAGCGTTGTGACAGGGGGCACAGATACGCAGTATTTT
CDR3 protein: CSVVTGGTDTQYF

V gene: TRBV6-1
clone size: NA
J gene: TRBJ1-5
D gene: NA
CDR3 DNA: TGTGCCAGCAGTGAACGTGGGGGTCAGCCCCAGCATTTT
CDR3 protein: CASSERGGQPQHF

V gene: TRBV4-3
clone size: NA
J gene: TRBJ1-5
D gene: NA
CDR3 DNA: TGCGCCAGCAGCCAGGAAATTGAGCAGCCCCAGCATTTT
CDR3 protein: CASSQEIEQPQHF

V gene: TRBV30
clone size: NA
J gene: TRBJ1-1
D gene: NA
CDR3 DNA: TGTATGGTGGGGCCTATGAACACTGAAGCTTTCTTT
CDR3 protein: CMVGPMNTEAFF

V gene: TRBV19
clone size: NA
J gene: TRBJ2-3
D gene: TRBD2
CDR3 DNA: TGTGCCAGTAGTATAGCCCAACTAGCGGGAGGACCCACAGATACGCAGTATTTT
CDR3 protein: CASSIAQLAGGPTDTQYF

V gene: TRBV7-6
clone size: once
J gene: TRBJ2-2
D gene: TRBD2
CDR3 DNA: TGTGCCAGCGGGGGACTAGCGGTAAACACCGGGGAGCTGTTTTTT
CDR3 protein: CASGGLAVNTGELFF

V gene: TRBV4-1
clone size: NA
J gene: TRBJ2-1
D gene: TRBD2
CDR3 DNA: TGCGCCAGCAGCCAAGCATCCAGCGGGATATCAAATGAGCAGTTCTTC
CDR3 protein: CASSQASSGISNEQFF

V gene: TRBV30
clone size: once
J gene: TRBJ1-2
D gene: NA
CDR3 DNA: TGTGCCTGGAGTGTTTCGTTAGAGTACGGCTACACCTTC
CDR3 protein: CAWSVSLEYGYTF

V gene: TRBV21-1
clone size: NA
J gene: TRBJ2-1
D gene: NA
CDR3 DNA: TGTGCCAGCAGAACCTGGGGGGTCAATGAGCAGTTCTTC
CDR3 protein: CASRTWGVNEQFF

V gene: TRBV21-1
clone size: NA
J gene: TRBJ2-1
D gene: NA
CDR3 DNA: TGTGCCAGCAGCGACCCGGGACAACACTACAATGAGCAGTTCTTC
CDR3 protein: CASSDPGQHYNEQFF

V gene: TRBV6-6
clone size: NA
J gene: TRBJ2-5
D gene: NA
CDR3 DNA: TGTGCCACCGCCGTCGGGGAAAGAGGGACCCAGTACTTC
CDR3 protein: CATAVGERGTQYF

V gene: TRBV5-4
clone size: NA
J gene: TRBJ1-3
D gene: NA
CDR3 DNA: TGTGCCAGCAGCTTTTATGCAGCTATGAGCTCTGGAAACACCATATATTTT
CDR3 protein: CASSFYAAMSSGNTIYF

V gene: TRBV9
clone size: NA
J gene: TRBJ2-3
D gene: NA
CDR3 DNA: TGTGCCAGCAGCGCGCAGGTCCCTACACGTACGCAGTATTTT
CDR3 protein: CASSAQVPTRTQYF

V gene: TRBV30
clone size: once
J gene: TRBJ2-1
D gene: TRBD2
CDR3 DNA: TGTGCCTGGAGCGCAGGAACTAGCGGGAATGTCAATGAGCAGTTCTTC
CDR3 protein: CAWSAGTSGNVNEQFF

V gene: TRBV7-3
clone size: NA
J gene: TRBJ2-1
D gene: TRBD2
CDR3 DNA: TGTGCCAGCAGCCTCGTATTGGCGGGAGTGAAGGGTGAGCAGTTCTTC
CDR3 protein: CASSLVLAGVKGEQFF

V gene: TRBV7-2
clone size: NA
J gene: TRBJ1-5
D gene: NA
CDR3 DNA: TGTGCCAGCAGTCCAGACAGCACCAATGATCAGCCCCAGCATTTT
CDR3 protein: CASSPDSTNDQPQHF

V gene: TRBV25-1
clone size: NA
J gene: TRBJ2-5
D gene: NA
CDR3 DNA: TGTGCCAGCAGTGAATGGGGAGCGGGTGTCGGAGAGACCCAGTACTTC
CDR3 protein: CASSEWGAGVGETQYF

V gene: TRBV5-4
clone size: NA
J gene: TRBJ2-1
D gene: TRBD2
CDR3 DNA: TGTGCCAGCAGCTTCCTTCAACTAGCGGAGTCCTACAATGAGCAGTTCTTC
CDR3 protein: CASSFLQLAESYNEQFF

V gene: TRBV6-6
clone size: NA
J gene: TRBJ2-1
D gene: TRBD2
CDR3 DNA: TGTGCCAGCAGTTACTCCCGGGAGGGCCGGGGTGAGCAGTTCTTC
CDR3 protein: CASSYSREGRGEQFF

V gene: TRBV7-2
clone size: NA
J gene: TRBJ2-7
D gene: NA
CDR3 DNA: TGTGCCAGCAGCCCTACCTCCTACGAGCAGTACTTC
CDR3 protein: CASSPTSYEQYF

V gene: TRBV4-2
clone size: NA
J gene: TRBJ2-3
D gene: TRBD2
CDR3 DNA: TGTGCCAGCAGGTCTTCTAGCGGGAACACAGATACGCAGTATTTT
CDR3 protein: CASRSSSGNTDTQYF

V gene: TRBV29-1
clone size: NA
J gene: TRBJ2-1
D gene: NA
CDR3 DNA: TGCAGCGTTGAAGATTACGGGGTTAATGACGACAATGAGCAGTTCTTC
CDR3 protein: CSVEDYGVNDDNEQFF

V gene: TRBV29-1
clone size: NA
J gene: TRBJ1-4
D gene: TRBD1
CDR3 DNA: TGCAGCGTTAGGCAGGGGGTTGGTGAAAAACTGTTTTTT
CDR3 protein: CSVRQGVGEKLFF

V gene: TRBV6-6
clone size: NA
J gene: TRBJ2-7
D gene: TRBD2
CDR3 DNA: TGTGCCAGCAGTTCGGCTAGCGGGTTCTCCTACGAGCAGTACTTC
CDR3 protein: CASSSASGFSYEQYF

V gene: TRBV9
clone size: once
J gene: TRBJ1-1
D gene: NA
CDR3 DNA: TGTGCCAGCACCGTCGGGTTAGGGGAGGGCACTGAAGCTTTCTTT
CDR3 protein: CASTVGLGEGTEAFF

V gene: TRBV25-1
clone size: NA
J gene: TRBJ1-1
D gene: NA
CDR3 DNA: TGTGCCAGCATTAACCTCCGGGGCACTGAAGCTTTCTTT
CDR3 protein: CASINLRGTEAFF

V gene: TRBV11-3
clone size: NA
J gene: TRBJ2-5
D gene: TRBD1
CDR3 DNA: TGTGCCAGCAGCTTCGGACAGGGAACAACGGGATCCTCGTCAGAGACCCAGTACTTC
CDR3 protein: CASSFGQGTTGSSSETQYF

V gene: TRBV27
clone size: NA
J gene: TRBJ2-1
D gene: TRBD2
CDR3 DNA: TGTGCCAGCAGGCCGGGACTAGCGGAATTTAACGACAATGAGCAGTTCTTC
CDR3 protein: CASRPGLAEFNDNEQFF

V gene: TRBV4-2
clone size: NA
J gene: TRBJ2-1
D gene: TRBD2
CDR3 DNA: TGTGCCAGCAGCCAAGATCTGGCTAGCGGGAGGTTTTCGCATGAGCAGTTCTTC
CDR3 protein: CASSQDLASGRFSHEQFF

V gene: TRBV19
clone size: NA
J gene: TRBJ2-1
D gene: NA
CDR3 DNA: TGTGCCTCAACCCCGGGAGCACGGGCTAATGAGCAGTTCTTC
CDR3 protein: CASTPGARANEQFF

V gene: TRBV14
clone size: once
J gene: TRBJ2-2
D gene: NA
CDR3 DNA: TGTGCCAGCAGCCCTTCGCGAAACACCGGGGAGCTGTTTTTT
CDR3 protein: CASSPSRNTGELFF

V gene: TRBV7-9
clone size: once
J gene: TRBJ1-2
D gene: TRBD1
CDR3 DNA: TGTGCCAGCAGCCGAGGACAGGACGGAGGGGTTAACTATGGCTACACCTTC
CDR3 protein: CASSRGQDGGVNYGYTF

V gene: TRBV2
clone size: medium-sized
J gene: TRBJ1-5
D gene: NA
CDR3 DNA: TGTGCCAGTGGACCAGGGGCAGGCCAGCCCCAGCATTTT
CDR3 protein: CASGPGAGQPQHF